This note documents a single T cell receptor beta chain sequence. These data come from a study of blood T cells in healthy people across ages. Next came a second PCR, run for roughly 6 to 11 cycles, which used a sample-barcoded 5' primer along with a J-beta primer mix. One entry per CDR3 protein, called by TCRdb with MiXCR from the 5' RACE reads. Found here are 1.5 million to 1.9 million distinct CDR3 sequences, under 55% of them singletons; the top ten hold less than 5%. CDR3 length equals 15 residues. The ends lost 0 bases at V and 6 bases at J; junction bases unmatched: 3. Germline V gene lookup returns CDR1 MDHEN and CDR2 SYDVKM.

This chain uses TRBV28 with TRBJ1-5, with TRBD1 matching 9 bases. This receptor was taken from a woman younger than 35 in good health. The sequencing input was blood. CDR3 residues: CASSLWGQGPQPQHF. In DNA, the CDR3 is TGTGCCAGCAGTTTATGGGGACAGGGCCCTCAGCCCCAGCATTTT.